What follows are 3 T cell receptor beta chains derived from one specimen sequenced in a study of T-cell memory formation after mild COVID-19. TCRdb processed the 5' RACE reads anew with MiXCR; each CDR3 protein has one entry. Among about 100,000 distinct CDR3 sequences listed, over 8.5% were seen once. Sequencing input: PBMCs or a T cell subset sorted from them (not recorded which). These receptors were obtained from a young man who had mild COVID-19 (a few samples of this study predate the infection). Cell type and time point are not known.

CDR3 sequence: CASSRGGGPYEQYF. CDR3 in DNA: TGTGCCAGCAGCCGGGGCGGGGGGCCTTACGAGCAGTACTTC. The rearrangement links TRBV7-2 to TRBJ2-7, with 8 nucleotides matching TRBD2. The CDR3 length is 14 residues. Germline trimming cut 5 bases from V and 4 bases from J; bases unmatched to any gene: 7. CDR1 and CDR2 (germline): SGHTA, FQGNSA.

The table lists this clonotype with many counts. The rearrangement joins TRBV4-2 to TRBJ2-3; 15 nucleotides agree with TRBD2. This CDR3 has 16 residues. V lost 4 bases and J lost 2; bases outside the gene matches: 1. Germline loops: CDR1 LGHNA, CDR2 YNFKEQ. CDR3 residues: CASSRTSGGATDTQYF. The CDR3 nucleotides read TGTGCCAGCAGCCGGACTAGCGGGGGGGCCACAGATACGCAGTATTTT.

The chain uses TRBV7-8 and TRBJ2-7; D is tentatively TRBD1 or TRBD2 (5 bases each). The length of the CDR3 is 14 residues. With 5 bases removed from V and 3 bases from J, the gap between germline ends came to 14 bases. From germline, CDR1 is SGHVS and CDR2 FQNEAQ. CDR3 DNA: TGTGCCAGCAGCCCCGGGGCCTCCTACTACGAGCAGTACGTC. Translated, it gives CASSPGASYYEQYV.